This passage covers 27 T cell receptor beta chains from one sample sequenced in a study. MiXCR was run by TCRdb on the RT-PCR reads, yielding one entry per CDR3 protein. There are approximately 720,000 distinct CDR3 sequences in the sample; over 12% occur only once, and 3.6% lies in the top ten. Material: memory CD4+ T cells from blood. The source is a female donor in good health, serving as a healthy control.

Of note for this clonotype: A much bigger clone sits one base away, suggesting this may be a read error. CDR3 amino acids: CATSSDRENQPQHF. The DNA for the CDR3 is TGTGCCACCAGCAGCGACAGGGAGAATCAGCCCCAGCATTTT. This rearrangement joins TRBV15 to TRBJ1-5; TRBD1 agrees at 7 bases. From germline, CDR1 is LNHNV and CDR2 YYDKDF (reference sequence). The CDR3 covers 14 residues. The J segment lost 4 bases and the V segment lost 3 bases, leaving 3 bases of the junction unmatched. Together with reference TRBV15 and TRBJ1-5, the CDR3 gives the full variable domain: DAMVIQNPRYQVTQFGKPVTLSCSQTLNHNVMYWYQQKSSQAPKLLFHYYDKDFNNEADTPDNFQSRRPNTSFCFLDIRSPGLGDTAMYLCATSSDRENQPQHFGDGTRLSIL.

This clonotype was seen only a few times. This chain links TRBV15 with TRBJ1-2; no clear D. CDR3 length equals 13 residues. With 3 bases removed from V and 4 bases from J, the gap between germline ends came to 9 bases. The germline V gene encodes CDR1 LNHNV and CDR2 YYDKDF (reference sequence). This chain's CDR3 is CATSSGILYGYTF. As DNA, the CDR3 is TGTGCCACCAGCAGCGGGATCCTCTATGGCTACACCTTC.

This clonotype was counted once. The V call is TRBV2, the J call TRBJ1-5, with D perhaps matching TRBD1 (5 bases). The CDR3 covers 15 residues. Germline assignment: CDR1 SNHLY and CDR2 FYNNEI. V lost 4 bases and J lost 5, with 15 bases in between. Here the CDR3 reads CASSGGSSGHQPQHF. The CDR3 nucleotides read TGTGCCAGCAGTGGAGGGTCCTCGGGGCATCAGCCCCAGCATTTT.

This clonotype was recorded many times. This chain connects TRBV28 to TRBJ2-7; 7 nucleotides align to TRBD1. CDR3 length equals 15 residues. Looked up from germline, CDR1 is MDHEN and CDR2 is SYDVKM. Unmatched junction bases numbered 10, after V lost 5 bases and J lost 3 bases. CDR3 residues: CASSTAGTAFYEQYF. DNA for the CDR3: TGTGCCAGCAGTACCGCCGGGACAGCCTTCTACGAGCAGTACTTC.

There are many counts of this clonotype. V is TRBV4-3 and J is TRBJ1-1; D remains ambiguous. The CDR3 loop spans 13 amino acids. Trimming left V 6 bases short and J 5 bases short, with 13 bases between. The germline V gene encodes CDR1 LGHNA and CDR2 YSLEER. CDR3 sequence: CASSPAWRTEAFF. The CDR3 region has the DNA TGCGCCAGCAGTCCTGCGTGGAGGACTGAAGCTTTCTTT.

This chain uses TRBV5-6 with TRBJ2-7; no clear D. Germline lookup yields CDR1 SGHDT and CDR2 YYEEEE. Trimming took 2 bases from V and 2 from J, leaving 8 bases between them. CDR3 length: 13 residues. The CDR3 loop reads CASSFVATYEQYF. CDR3 nucleotides: TGTGCCAGCAGCTTTGTGGCCACCTACGAGCAGTACTTC.

The rearrangement uses TRBV7-9 and TRBJ2-5; 8 bases are shared with TRBD2. V dropped 1 base and J dropped 5; count of bases not matched to a gene: 9. This CDR3 comprises 16 residues. In germline, CDR1 is SEHNR, CDR2 FQNEAQ (reference sequence). This chain's CDR3 is CASSLGSGSPDETQYF. The CDR3 DNA follows: TGTGCCAGCAGCTTAGGCAGCGGGAGCCCCGATGAGACCCAGTACTTC.

This clonotype was found a few times. V gene TRBV6-2 or TRBV6-3 combines with J gene TRBJ2-5; 10 bases are a match to TRBD2. This CDR3 region has 14 residues. V trimming: 6 bases; J trimming: 5 bases; junction bases outside the gene matches: 6. Per germline, CDR1 MNHEY and CDR2 SVGEGT. CDR3: CASRRGTSVETQYF. CDR3 nucleotide sequence: TGTGCCAGCAGGCGCGGGACTAGCGTGGAGACCCAGTACTTC.

This chain uses TRBV6-1 with TRBJ1-2, with D unclear. This CDR3 has 13 amino acids. Germline V gene sequence: CDR1 MNHNS, CDR2 SASEGT. V was shortened by 8 bases and J by 4 bases, with 14 bases between the two germline ends. CDR3 sequence: CASDPDTFYGYTF. DNA of the CDR3: TGTGCCAGCGATCCAGACACCTTCTATGGCTACACCTTC.

The chain joins TRBV15 to TRBJ2-5; 7 bases agree with TRBD2. Germline loops: CDR1 LNHNV, CDR2 YYDKDF (reference sequence). The CDR3 runs 15 residues. Germline trimming cut 0 bases from V and 7 bases from J; bases unmatched to any gene: 8. The chain's CDR3 is CATSRDRRGIWTQYF. The DNA of the CDR3 is TGTGCCACCAGCAGAGATCGGCGGGGGATATGGACCCAGTACTTC.

The sample holds many counts of this clonotype. This chain links TRBV20-1 with TRBJ1-5; TRBD1 might be the D (6 bases). This CDR3 has 13 residues. From germline, CDR1 is DFQATT and CDR2 SNEGSKA (reference sequence). Trimming left V 2 bases short and J 4 bases short, with 9 bases between. The CDR3 loop is CSARQGLNQPQHF. The CDR3, as DNA: TGCAGTGCTAGACAGGGGTTAAATCAGCCCCAGCATTTT.

This clonotype came up a few times. V gene TRBV7-9 combines with J gene TRBJ1-1, with unresolved D. Trimming cost V 4 bases and J 2 bases, with 8 bases left between them. The CDR3 spans 13 residues. In germline, CDR1 is SEHNR, CDR2 FQNEAQ (reference sequence). The CDR3 is CASSSKLNTEAFF. The CDR3 region has the DNA TGTGCCAGCAGCTCAAAATTAAACACTGAAGCTTTCTTT.

The rearrangement links TRBV6-2 or TRBV6-3 to TRBJ2-1, with D perhaps TRBD2 (6 bases). The V end was cut by 7 bases, the J end by 4 bases, with 11 bases between. This CDR3 is built from 13 residues. Germline assignment: CDR1 MNHEY and CDR2 SVGEGT. CDR3 DNA: TGTGCCAGCATCCGTAGCGGTTACAATGAGCAGTTCTTC. Residues: CASIRSGYNEQFF.

This clonotype was found a few times. The rearrangement joins TRBV18 to TRBJ1-2; unclear D gene. Germline CDR1 reads KGHSH; CDR2 reads LQKENI. The length of the CDR3 is 13 residues. Trimming removed 2 bases at V and 2 bases at J, with 6 bases between. In DNA, the CDR3 is TGTGCCAGCTCACCAGACGAGAACTATGGCTACACCTTC. Translated, it gives CASSPDENYGYTF.

There are a few counts of this clonotype. Here the CDR3 omits its conserved ending phenylalanine or tryptophan, so a read error is the likely source. The DNA is left out, because the CDR3 cannot be placed on it with certainty; the CDR3 is given as TCRdb lists it. The chain joins TRBV29-1 to TRBJ2-3; the DNA was not used to check the table's D call, TRBD1. With termini counted, the CDR3 has 11 amino acids. Looked up from germline, CDR1 is SQVTM and CDR2 is ANQGSEA. The CDR3 spells CSVEDSLGWSP.

The sample holds many counts of this clonotype. The rearrangement joins TRBV29-1 to TRBJ2-3; 10 nucleotides match TRBD1. V was clipped by 2 bases and J by 0 bases; unmatched bases: 8. The CDR3 extends over 17 amino acids. The germline V gene encodes CDR1 SQVTM and CDR2 ANQGSEA. The CDR3 spells CSVEPGPGQGSTDTQYF. The CDR3 bases are TGCAGCGTTGAACCGGGCCCGGGACAGGGGAGCACAGATACGCAGTATTTT.

The rearrangement joins TRBV5-1 to TRBJ1-1; possibly TRBD1 for D (5 bases). The CDR3 spans 14 residues. V was clipped by 4 bases and J by 4 bases, with 14 bases between them. Germline V lookup: CDR1 SGHRS, CDR2 YFSETQ. CDR3 sequence: CASSNQGVSTEAFF. The DNA for the CDR3 is TGCGCCAGCAGCAACCAGGGCGTAAGCACTGAAGCTTTCTTT. Filled out from reference TRBV5-1 and TRBJ1-1, the complete variable domain reads KAGVTQTPRYLIKTRGQQVTLSCSPISGHRSVSWYQQTPGQGLQFLFEYFSETQRNKGNFPGRFSGRQFSNSRSEMNVSTLELGDSALYLCASSNQGVSTEAFFGQGTRLTVV.

This clonotype has a handful of counts. The V call is TRBV20-1, the J call TRBJ1-2; 9 bases match TRBD1. Trimming cost V 1 base and J 7 bases; bases outside gene matches: 22. Germline lookup yields CDR1 DFQATT and CDR2 SNEGSKA (reference sequence). This CDR3 has 19 amino acids. The CDR3, as DNA: TGCAGTGCTAGAGTTCCGATTACAATTCGGACAGGGGAGAGGAGTGGCTACACCTTC. It is translated as CSARVPITIRTGERSGYTF.

This clonotype was counted a single time. The rearrangement uses TRBV7-2 and TRBJ2-1; a possible D gene is TRBD2 (6 bases). Germline-derived CDR1 and CDR2 are SGHTA and FQGNSA. Trimming cost V 5 bases and J 9 bases, with 17 bases left between them. This CDR3 has 14 amino acids. Written as DNA, the CDR3 is TGTGCCAGCAGCACTTCGCTTGGGGGGAGTGAGCAGTTCTTC. This encodes CASSTSLGGSEQFF.

This clonotype has only a few counts. This CDR3 reads CSVVKLGFQETQYF. The CDR3 DNA reads as TGCAGCGTTGTGAAGTTAGGATTCCAAGAGACCCAGTACTTC. The chain couples TRBV29-1 to TRBJ2-5; D gene unclear. The CDR3 spans 14 residues. Trimming shortened V by 4 bases and J by 1 base, and 13 bases separated the two germline ends. Germline V gives CDR1 SQVTM, CDR2 ANQGSEA.

The sample holds a few counts of this clonotype. The V gene is TRBV6-2 or TRBV6-3, the J gene TRBJ2-3; 13 bases are a match to TRBD2. Germline V gene data show CDR1 as MNHEY and CDR2 as SVGEGT. The CDR3 contains 21 residues. V was clipped by 2 bases and J by 0 bases; unmatched bases: 14. CDR3 protein: CASSYPGLAGDQLASTDTQYF. The CDR3 region has the DNA TGTGCCAGCAGTTACCCCGGACTAGCGGGAGACCAACTTGCTAGCACAGATACGCAGTATTTT.

This clonotype has only a few counts. V and J are TRBV24-1 and TRBJ1-1; 7 bases are shared with TRBD1. Germline CDR1 and CDR2: KGHDR and SFDVKD. The CDR3 sequence is 14 residues long. With 2 bases clipped from V and 8 bases from J, the junction kept 7 bases outside the gene matches. Here the CDR3 reads CATSDSDRTEEAFF. DNA of the CDR3: TGTGCCACCAGTGATTCGGACAGGACGGAAGAAGCTTTCTTT.

This clonotype was counted a few times. The rearrangement uses TRBV5-1 and TRBJ1-2; D unclear. V lost 0 bases to trimming and J lost 7 bases, with 13 bases between them. Germline values: CDR1 SGHRS, CDR2 YFSETQ. This CDR3 is 14 amino acids long. CDR3 loop: CASSLGWGSGGYTF. In nucleotides, the CDR3 is TGCGCCAGCAGCTTGGGATGGGGATCCGGTGGCTACACCTTC. Combining the CDR3 with reference TRBV5-1 and TRBJ1-2 gives the whole variable domain KAGVTQTPRYLIKTRGQQVTLSCSPISGHRSVSWYQQTPGQGLQFLFEYFSETQRNKGNFPGRFSGRQFSNSRSEMNVSTLELGDSALYLCASSLGWGSGGYTFGSGTRLTVV.

This clonotype was seen ten or more times. The CDR3 protein is CASSRWTGGNTGELFF. The CDR3 coding sequence is TGCGCCAGCAGCCGGTGGACAGGGGGCAACACCGGGGAGCTGTTTTTT. The V and J genes are TRBV4-3 and TRBJ2-2, with TRBD1 matching 11 bases. The germline gives CDR1 LGHNA, CDR2 YSLEER. The trim removed 4 bases at V and 2 bases at J, leaving 3 bases unmatched. CDR3 length: 16 residues.

This clonotype turned up a few times. This chain links TRBV12-3 or TRBV12-4 with TRBJ1-5; the D is unclear. CDR3 size: 13 residues. Trimming stripped 5 bases from V and 12 bases from J, with 17 bases between. CDR3 DNA: TGTGCCAGCAGTCAAAGTGGTATGGGGAGCCAGCATTTT. Translated: CASSQSGMGSQHF.

This clonotype has more than one count but fewer than ten. The chain employs TRBV6-6 and TRBJ2-3; 9 bases agree with TRBD2. The V gene's germline CDR1 is MNHNY and CDR2 SVGAGI (reference sequence). V gave up 6 bases and J gave up 0 bases; unmatched junction bases: 4. This CDR3 spans 15 amino acids. In DNA, the CDR3 is TGTGCCAGCAGAAGACTAGCGGATAGCACAGATACGCAGTATTTT. Protein: CASRRLADSTDTQYF.

The J gene is TRBJ1-4, the V gene TRBV6-6; 7 bases align to TRBD1. Germline-derived CDR1 and CDR2 are MNHNY and SVGAGI (reference sequence). The length of the CDR3 is 15 residues. After removal of 0 bases from V and 6 bases from J, the junction contained 4 bases not matched to a gene. The CDR3: CASSYSGTEDEKLFF. The DNA for the CDR3 is TGTGCCAGCAGTTACTCGGGGACAGAGGATGAAAAACTGTTTTTT.